A single sample gave rise to the 2 T cell receptor beta chains below, sequenced in a study of T cells in Graves' hyperthyroidism and ophthalmopathy. TCR beta CDR3 regions were amplified from RNA transcripts. A first-round RT-PCR of the TCR CDR3 used the HTBI primer set. TCRdb passed the multiplex PCR reads through MiXCR, listing each CDR3 protein once. Of some 300,000 distinct CDR3 sequences in the sample, roughly a fifth are singletons; the top ten hold just under 40%. The sequenced sample was blood. Source of these receptors: a man aged 45-60 years with Graves' ophthalmopathy.

This clonotype was seen more than once but under ten times. The chain couples TRBV7-9 to TRBJ1-1, with 8 bases identical to TRBD1. The CDR3 has 18 amino acids. The ends lost 1 base at V and 1 base at J; junction bases unmatched: 11. Germline values: CDR1 SEHNR, CDR2 FQNEAQ (reference sequence). This chain's CDR3 is CASSLGGRGLVRNTEAFF. CDR3 nucleotides: TGTGCCAGCAGCTTAGGAGGCAGGGGGCTAGTTAGGAACACTGAAGCTTTCTTT.

The V gene is TRBV6-5, the J gene TRBJ1-2, with 9 bases that match TRBD1. This CDR3 comprises 15 residues. With 5 bases clipped from V and 2 bases from J, the junction kept 6 bases outside the gene matches. Germline CDR1 reads MNHEY; CDR2 reads SVGAGI. CDR3 residues: CASSTRTGENYGYTF. CDR3 coding DNA: TGTGCCAGCAGTACTAGGACAGGGGAGAACTATGGCTACACCTTC.